The next 21 T cell receptor beta chains were all read from a single sample in a study of blood T cells in healthy people across ages. A second PCR, run for roughly 7 to 11 cycles, used a sample-barcoded 5' primer plus a J-beta primer mix. TCRdb re-called the 5' RACE reads through MiXCR, storing one row per CDR3 protein. The sample lists roughly 700,000 distinct CDR3 sequences, over 45% occurring once. Sequencing input: blood. The receptor source for this set is a woman aged 60-75 years in good health.

The rearrangement links TRBV3-1 to TRBJ2-5; no reliable D call. CDR3 size: 13 residues. The germline V and J ends were trimmed by 4 bases and 11 bases, with 17 bases remaining between them. Germline CDR1 and CDR2: LGHDT and YNNKEL (reference sequence). The CDR3 coding sequence is TGTGCCAGCAGCCGACTCCGCTTCAATGAGCAGTACTTC. Residues: CASSRLRFNEQYF.

CDR3 sequence (DNA): TGCAGCGTTCGCCGGGACAGGGCGACGGAGCAGTACTTC. It encodes CSVRRDRATEQYF. The genes are TRBV29-1 and TRBJ2-5, with TRBD1 matching over 9 bases. There are 13 residues in the CDR3. V was clipped by 5 bases and J by 11 bases; unmatched bases: 12. Germline CDR1 reads SQVTM; CDR2 reads ANQGSEA.

About this clonotype itself: This could be a read error, since a much larger clone is one nucleotide away. This rearrangement joins TRBV7-9 to TRBJ1-4; no definite D call. The CDR3 is 16 amino acids. Germline V gene lookup returns CDR1 SEHNR and CDR2 FQNEAQ (reference sequence). For the CDR3, the DNA is TGTACCAGCAGCTTCGTAGCGGGTCCGTCTAGTGAAAAACTGTTTTTT. It encodes CTSSFVAGPSSEKLFF.

The gene calls are TRBV15 and TRBJ2-7, with 9 bases that match TRBD1. This CDR3 is 15 amino acids long. The germline V gene has CDR1 LNHNV and CDR2 YYDKDF (reference sequence). Germline trimming cut 6 bases from V and 2 bases from J; bases unmatched to any gene: 8. The DNA for the CDR3 is TGTGCCACCAGTCCCGACAGGGGGGACGCCTACGAGCAGTACTTC. Amino acids: CATSPDRGDAYEQYF. Complete variable domain (other parts from reference TRBV15 and TRBJ2-7): DAMVIQNPRYQVTQFGKPVTLSCSQTLNHNVMYWYQQKSSQAPKLLFHYYDKDFNNEADTPDNFQSRRPNTSFCFLDIRSPGLGDTAMYLCATSPDRGDAYEQYFGPGTRLTVT.

The genes are TRBV4-3 and TRBJ2-1; TRBD2 agrees at 14 bases. Germline lookup yields CDR1 LGHNA and CDR2 YSLEER. Losses at the gene ends were 4 bases for V and 6 bases for J; bases not matched to a gene: 5. The CDR3 spans 16 residues. CDR3: CASSREGLAGVNEQFF. In nucleotides, the CDR3 is TGCGCCAGCAGCCGAGAGGGACTAGCGGGAGTCAATGAGCAGTTCTTC.

This clonotype has a handful of counts. The genes are TRBV29-1 and TRBJ2-7; D unresolved. There are 13 residues in the CDR3. CDR1 SQVTM and CDR2 ANQGSEA come from the germline V gene. Between the trimmed V and J ends, which lost 4 bases and 3 bases, there was a span of 13 bases. CDR3 protein: CSVVQAQSYEQYF. In nucleotides, the CDR3 is TGCAGCGTTGTCCAGGCACAGAGCTACGAGCAGTACTTC.

The chain joins TRBV9 to TRBJ2-7; D unresolved. This CDR3 has 14 residues. V was trimmed by 2 bases and J by 2 bases, leaving 11 bases between them. CDR1 is SGDLS, CDR2 YYNGEE, per germline. CDR3 bases: TGTGCCAGCAGCGTGACGGTTGCCCCCTACGAGCAGTACTTC. This encodes CASSVTVAPYEQYF.

The rearrangement uses TRBV7-2 and TRBJ2-7; no clear D gene. CDR3 length equals 16 residues. Germline values: CDR1 SGHTA, CDR2 FQGNSA. V dropped 5 bases and J dropped 2 bases, with 19 bases sitting between them. Here the CDR3 DNA reads TGTGCCAGCAGCCCCAATCTAACACTCGTCACCTACGAGCAGTACTTC. It yields the protein CASSPNLTLVTYEQYF.

The rearrangement uses TRBV7-8 and TRBJ2-3, with a possible D match to TRBD1 (5 bases). The CDR3 is made up of 14 amino acids. Per the germline V gene, CDR1 is SGHVS and CDR2 is FQNEAQ. Between the trimmed V and J ends, which lost 3 bases and 3 bases, there was a span of 10 bases. The CDR3 reads CASSFLGATDTQYF. The CDR3 coding sequence is TGTGCCAGCAGCTTCCTAGGGGCTACAGATACGCAGTATTTT. The full variable domain, in which reference TRBV7-8 and TRBJ2-3 provide the parts outside the CDR3, is GAGVSQSPRYKVAKRGQDVALRCDPISGHVSLFWYQQALGQGPEFLTYFQNEAQLDKSGLPSDRFFAERPEGSVSTLKIQRTQQEDSAVYLCASSFLGATDTQYFGPGTRLTVL.

A few counts support this clonotype. The rearrangement links TRBV5-5 to TRBJ2-7; D uncertain. Germline loops: CDR1 SGHKS, CDR2 YYEKEE (reference sequence). The CDR3 extends over 13 amino acids. Trimming shortened V by 4 bases and J by 4 bases, and 12 bases separated the two germline ends. The CDR3 DNA reads TGTGCCAGCAGCAAGGACCCCGTTTACGAGCAGTACTTC. This translates into CASSKDPVYEQYF.

The sample holds a few counts of this clonotype. This chain connects TRBV20-1 to TRBJ2-3, with a tentative D call TRBD2 (5 bases). Trimming removed 2 bases from V and 2 bases from J, with 17 bases in between. The CDR3 sequence is 16 residues long. CDR1 is DFQATT and CDR2 is SNEGSKA in the germline V gene (reference sequence). The chain's CDR3 is CSARIQTQRATDTQYF. Here the CDR3 DNA reads TGCAGTGCTAGAATCCAGACCCAGAGGGCCACAGATACGCAGTATTTT.

In its sample, this clonotype was seen many times. J is TRBJ2-6 and V is TRBV12-3 or TRBV12-4; no clear D gene. The CDR3 consists of 15 residues. V lost 5 bases to trimming and J lost 2 bases, with 10 bases between them. The CDR3 sequence is CASSLTSAGANVLTF. CDR3 coding DNA: TGTGCCAGCAGTCTAACCTCAGCTGGGGCCAACGTCCTGACTTTC.

The chain combines TRBV6-2 or TRBV6-3 with TRBJ2-4; no clear D gene. The J call may be in error: the DNA end matches TRBJ2-7 better. The CDR3 is made up of 13 amino acids. Germline CDR1 and CDR2: MNHEY and SVGEGT. CDR3 DNA: TGTGCCAGCAGTTACTCGATCTGGGGCGAGCAGTACTTC. Translated: CASSYSIWGEQYF.

This clonotype was detected a few times. J is TRBJ2-3 and V is TRBV20-1, with 7 bases matching TRBD2. This CDR3 region has 17 residues. V was clipped by 6 bases and J by 3 bases; unmatched bases: 18. Germline V gene lookup returns CDR1 DFQATT and CDR2 SNEGSKA (reference sequence). DNA for the CDR3: TGCAGTGCCCCCGGGTCCCGAAGCGGGGTAAGAACAGATACGCAGTATTTT. The encoded protein is CSAPGSRSGVRTDTQYF.

The chain links TRBV19 to TRBJ1-1, with D tentatively TRBD1 (5 bases). Trimming cost V 10 bases and J 8 bases, with 17 bases left between them. The CDR3 loop spans 12 amino acids. Per germline, CDR1 LNHDA and CDR2 SQIVND (reference sequence). CDR3 protein: CATWTGPREAFF. The DNA for the CDR3 is TGTGCCACCTGGACGGGACCGCGAGAAGCTTTCTTT.

The V call is TRBV7-2, the J call TRBJ2-3; 8 bases fit TRBD1. From germline, CDR1 is SGHTA and CDR2 FQGNSA. After removal of 6 bases from V and 1 base from J, the junction contained 6 bases not matched to a gene. The CDR3 is 15 amino acids. In DNA form, the CDR3 reads TGTGCCAGCAGATCCAGGGGGCTTGGCACAGATACGCAGTATTTT. Translation: CASRSRGLGTDTQYF. The full variable domain, in which reference TRBV7-2 and TRBJ2-3 provide the parts outside the CDR3, is GAGVSQSPSNKVTEKGKDVELRCDPISGHTALYWYRQSLGQGLEFLIYFQGNSAPDKSGLPSDRFSAERTGGSVSTLTIQRTQQEDSAVYLCASRSRGLGTDTQYFGPGTRLTVL.

This chain links TRBV5-5 with TRBJ1-6; tentatively, D is TRBD1 (5 bases). CDR1 and CDR2 (germline): SGHKS, YYEKEE (reference sequence). V was clipped by 4 bases and J by 10 bases, with 18 bases between them. The CDR3 runs to 15 residues. CDR3 residues: CASSAEQVLGSPLHF. The CDR3 DNA follows: TGTGCCAGCAGCGCAGAACAGGTTTTGGGATCACCCCTCCACTTT.

In its sample, this clonotype was seen a few times. This chain connects TRBV5-1 to TRBJ2-1; 7 bases are a match to TRBD2. The junction had 12 bases not matched to a gene; V was cut back by 4 bases and J by 8 bases. The CDR3 consists of 15 residues. CDR1 is SGHRS, CDR2 YFSETQ, per germline. The CDR3 nucleotides are TGCGCCAGCAGCCGTGGGGGGGAAGGAGCTCATGAGCAGTTCTTC. Residues: CASSRGGEGAHEQFF. The full variable domain, in which reference TRBV5-1 and TRBJ2-1 provide the parts outside the CDR3, is KAGVTQTPRYLIKTRGQQVTLSCSPISGHRSVSWYQQTPGQGLQFLFEYFSETQRNKGNFPGRFSGRQFSNSRSEMNVSTLELGDSALYLCASSRGGEGAHEQFFGPGTRLTVL.

In regard to this clonotype: At one end the junction does not follow the germline gene, possibly because of a read error. This chain uses TRBV7-9 with TRBJ2-7; 8 bases map to TRBD2. Per the germline V gene, CDR1 is SEHNR and CDR2 is FQNEAQ (reference sequence). This CDR3 comprises 13 residues. The CDR3 region has the DNA TGTGCCAGCAGCCTAGCGGGCTACTACGAGCGGTACTTC. This gives the protein CASSLAGYYERYF.

V is TRBV7-9 and J is TRBJ2-1, with unresolved D. Germline CDR1 reads SEHNR; CDR2 reads FQNEAQ (reference sequence). This CDR3 is built from 15 residues. Trimming shortened V by 1 base and J by 4 bases, and 11 bases separated the two germline ends. The CDR3 sequence: CASSLGRAVYNEQFF. The CDR3 bases are TGTGCCAGCAGCTTAGGTCGGGCGGTATACAATGAGCAGTTCTTC.

V gene TRBV6-6 combines with J gene TRBJ2-5; D gene uncertain. The DNA end lines up better with TRBJ2-7; the J call may be wrong. The CDR3 consists of 14 residues. CDR1 is MNHNY, CDR2 SVGAGI, per germline (reference sequence). DNA for the CDR3: TGTGCCAGCAGTTATTCCAATGTTCCCTACGAGCAGTACTTC. Protein sequence: CASSYSNVPYEQYF.